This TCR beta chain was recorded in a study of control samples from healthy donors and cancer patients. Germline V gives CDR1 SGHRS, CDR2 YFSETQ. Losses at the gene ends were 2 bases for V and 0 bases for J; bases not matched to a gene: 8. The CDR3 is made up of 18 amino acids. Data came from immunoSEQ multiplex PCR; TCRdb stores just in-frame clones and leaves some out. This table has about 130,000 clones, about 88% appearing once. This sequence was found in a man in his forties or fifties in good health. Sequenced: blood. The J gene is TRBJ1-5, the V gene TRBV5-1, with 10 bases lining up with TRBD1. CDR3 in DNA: TGCGCCAGCAGCTTAAAGGACAGGGGGTCGAATAGCAATCAGCCCCAGCATTTT. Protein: CASSLKDRGSNSNQPQHF.